A selection of T cell receptor beta chains follows, all from one sample in a study of cytomegalovirus exposure and HLA in healthy donors. Measured with immunoSEQ multiplex PCR; TCRdb has only the in-frame clones, and not every one. The ten top clones account for approximately 0.82%, within a sample of about 170,000 clones. The sample taken for sequencing was PBMCs. The receptors stem from a woman aged 18 to 35 in good health and CMV-seropositive. The CDR3 runs from the conserved cysteine through the conserved F or W.

CDR3 length	V gene	J gene	CDR3 protein
14	TRBV6-5	TRBJ1-2	CASSYSGHSDGYTF
16	TRBV6-5	TRBJ2-2	CASSYSSGSVSGELFF
16	TRBV11-2	TRBJ2-5	CASSLATAGVVETQYF
14	TRBV19	TRBJ1-3	CASSLPSSGNTIYF
19	TRBV18	TRBJ2-3	CASSRTGTSGATSTDTQYF
16	TRBV7-8	TRBJ2-1	CASSLVGLAGAYEQFF
16	TRBV30	TRBJ2-1	CAWSARTSGRVGEQFF
19	TRBV19	TRBJ2-7	CASSITQMGPGTKSYEQYF
12	TRBV10-3	TRBJ1-1	CAISYSTGVAFF
11	TRBV6-5	TRBJ1-2	CASGTVYGYTF
12	TRBV9	TRBJ1-1	CATDRENTEAFF
16	TRBV11-3	TRBJ2-1	CASSSGLAGGWNEQFF
15	TRBV7-8	TRBJ1-5	CASSLDNRSNQPQHF
13	TRBV25-1	TRBJ2-7	CASSESTAYEQYF
14	TRBV2	TRBJ2-7	CASSESGGDYEQYF
15	TRBV7-2	TRBJ1-1	CASSSLGVGNTEAFF
15	TRBV4-2	TRBJ2-5	CASSQVGGGKETQYF
12	TRBV10-2	TRBJ1-5	CASSLEAQPQHF
18	TRBV4-3	TRBJ2-6	CASSPGQGVFSGANVLTF
14	TRBV11-2	TRBJ2-3	CASSLGTGGNTQYF
16	TRBV4-1	TRBJ2-2	CASSQAGTGFFGELFF
18	TRBV9	TRBJ2-1	CASSVETGGPESYNEQFF
12	TRBV9	TRBJ1-2	CASTRDTDGYTF
15	TRBV5-6	TRBJ2-4	CASSWRQLAKNIQYF
16	TRBV5-1	TRBJ2-5	CASSADPTGEEETQYF
15	TRBV30	TRBJ1-1	CAWSVPIRGRTEAFF
11	TRBV30	.	CAWRIAYEQYF
17	TRBV4-3	TRBJ2-2	CASSPRSGGPNTGELFF
13	TRBV6-1	TRBJ1-1	CASRWGGSTEAFF